This T cell receptor beta chain was sequenced for a study of radiation and T cells in renal cell carcinoma (dated by TCRdb to about 2020). Regarding the study in general: Samples came from a clinical trial, in which primary renal cell carcinomas received 15 Gy stereotactic body radiation therapy followed by nephrectomy 4 weeks later. TCR beta sequencing covered around 50 samples in total, comprising around 25 tumors and roughly 27 peripheral blood samples. Across all 50 or so samples, 4,016,671 unique CDR3 nucleotide sequences, encoding 2.5 million to 3 million unique CDR3 amino acid sequences, were identified. Broad study findings and their caveats: Because no pretreatment tumor biopsies were available, whether clonotypes were present in the tumor at baseline could not be determined. In blood, the top tumor clonotypes increased from baseline to 2 weeks after radiation and then shrank by 4 weeks, which suggests a temporary expansion of tumor-resident clones. Blood repertoire dynamics were not followed beyond 4 weeks after treatment. Effects of radiation dose or scheduling on the TCR repertoire could not be addressed with the single-armed trial design.

As for this clone: Its antigen is not yet known. Base quality data are lacking; no much larger clone is found one base away.

Sample time point, as interpreted from the label and publication: blood 2 weeks post-SBRT. Sample treatment or condition, as interpreted from the label and publication: 15 Gy SBRT to primary tumor, nephrectomy 4 weeks later. Serial peripheral blood from radiation-treated patients was sampled at baseline, 2 weeks and 4 weeks after SBRT to track tumor-enriched clonotypes. Renal cell carcinoma with clear cell pathology was present in all patients. Genomic DNA for TCR sequencing was prepared using the QIAamp DNA Blood Mini Kit (Qiagen). Samples were included in the analyses only if all quality control checks were passed. The immunoSEQ kit was used, according to the manufacturer's recommendations, to generate TCR beta libraries from genomic DNA. To prepare libraries, a first multiplex PCR with proprietary primers was run, followed by a second PCR that added unique barcodes, and a bead cleanup was done after each round. Each sample batch included a kit-provided positive control reaction and a negative control reaction. The final libraries were assessed on an Agilent 4200 TapeStation D1000 ScreenTape, pooled by volume, and quantified by qPCR. Sequencing was performed on an Illumina NextSeq500 with a MidOutput 150-cycle cartridge, and 156 Read1 and 15 Index1 cycles were run with kit custom primers. The pooled library was loaded at approximately 0.97 pM with about 21% PhiX control spiked in. The paper's processing steps were these. The vendor-processed data were analyzed in R, and a clonotype was defined as all T cells that share the same CDR3 nucleotide sequence. For clone abundance analyses, frequencies were normalized to the 10,000 most abundant clones in each sample. Public T cell clones, averaging fewer than five per sample, were removed before analysis. Tumor-enriched clonotypes and baseline blood-enriched clonotypes were defined as those with an abundance difference of at least 32-fold between compartments. A beta-binomial differential abundance model was used to identify clonotypes that were expanded or contracted between blood time points. Tumor-blood repertoire similarity was measured with the Baroni-Urbani and Buser coefficient, and group comparisons used two-tailed Wilcoxon tests in R. In its TCRdb copy, this immuneACCESS table keeps in-frame sequences only and misses some clones. Where compared with another copy, unresolved V genes explain less than half of these, and the others have no known cause. The D gene and trimming were derived from the DNA, and the V and J assignments and clone size from that table. This sample comprises 100,000 to 150,000 clones, about four fifths of them detected only once. 5% to 6.5% of the sample is taken by the ten largest.

CDR1 and CDR2, looked up from the germline V gene, are SGHRS and YFSETQ. The V end loses 0 bases and the J end loses 5 bases, and a stretch of 12 bases separates them. From its cysteine to its phenylalanine, the CDR3 spans 14 amino acids. Just the 42-base CDR3 DNA is kept, in frame starting at base 1. The sequences come from blood, collected from a patient whose treatment included radiotherapy and nephrectomy. This chain is built from TRBV5-1 and TRBJ2-7; the D segment could be TRBD2, given 5 matching bases. This receptor was obtained from a man aged 50-59 years with renal cell carcinoma. The CDR3 here reads CASSLDSGIDEQYF. The nucleotides are TGCGCCAGCAGCTTGGATTCGGGGATTGACGAGCAGTACTTC. Where the CDR3 stops, the reference TRBV5-1 and TRBJ2-7 genes take over; the full variable domain is KAGVTQTPRYLIKTRGQQVTLSCSPISGHRSVSWYQQTPGQGLQFLFEYFSETQRNKGNFPGRFSGRQFSNSRSEMNVSTLELGDSALYLCASSLDSGIDEQYFGPGTRLTVT.